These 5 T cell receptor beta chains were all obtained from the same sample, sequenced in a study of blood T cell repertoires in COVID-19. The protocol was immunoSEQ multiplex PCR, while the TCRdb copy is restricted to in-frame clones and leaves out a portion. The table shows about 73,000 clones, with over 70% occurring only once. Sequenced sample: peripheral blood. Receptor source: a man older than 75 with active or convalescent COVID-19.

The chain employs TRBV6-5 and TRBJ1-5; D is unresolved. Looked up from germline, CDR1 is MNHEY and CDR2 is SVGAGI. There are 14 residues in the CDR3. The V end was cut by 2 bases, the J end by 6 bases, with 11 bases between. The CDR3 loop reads CASSYDGEGQPQHF. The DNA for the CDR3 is TGTGCCAGCAGTTACGATGGGGAGGGTCAGCCCCAGCATTTT.

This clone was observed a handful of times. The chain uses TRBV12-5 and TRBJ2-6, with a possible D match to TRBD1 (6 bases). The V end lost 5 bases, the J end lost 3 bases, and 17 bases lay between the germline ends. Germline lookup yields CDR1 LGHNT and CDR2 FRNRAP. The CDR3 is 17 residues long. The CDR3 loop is CASGPVSLTGGANVLTF. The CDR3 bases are TGTGCTAGTGGTCCCGTCAGTTTGACAGGTGGGGCCAACGTCCTGACTTTC.

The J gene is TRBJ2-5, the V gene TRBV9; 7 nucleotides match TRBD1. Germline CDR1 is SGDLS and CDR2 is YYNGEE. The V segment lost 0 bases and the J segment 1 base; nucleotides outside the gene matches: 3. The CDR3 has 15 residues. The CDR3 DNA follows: TGTGCCAGCAGCGTAGGATCAGGGGGCCAAGAGACCCAGTACTTC. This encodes CASSVGSGGQETQYF.

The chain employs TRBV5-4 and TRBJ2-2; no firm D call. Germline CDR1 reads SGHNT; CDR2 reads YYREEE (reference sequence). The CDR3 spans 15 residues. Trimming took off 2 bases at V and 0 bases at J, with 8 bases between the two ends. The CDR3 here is CASSLKGANTGELFF. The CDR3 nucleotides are TGTGCCAGCAGCTTAAAAGGAGCGAACACCGGGGAGCTGTTTTTT.

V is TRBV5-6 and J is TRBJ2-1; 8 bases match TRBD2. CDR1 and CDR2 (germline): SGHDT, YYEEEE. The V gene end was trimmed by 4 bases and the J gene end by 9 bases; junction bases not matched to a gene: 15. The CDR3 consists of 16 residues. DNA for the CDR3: TGTGCCAGCAGCCTGGGAAGGACGGGGGGGCTTTCTGAGCAGTTCTTC. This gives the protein CASSLGRTGGLSEQFF.